These 32 T cell receptor beta chains were all obtained from the same sample, sequenced in a study of cytomegalovirus exposure and HLA in healthy donors. The PCR contained 60 Vbeta and 13 Jbeta primers. TCRdb keeps only in-frame clones here, not all; method: immunoSEQ multiplex PCR. The table lists some 44,000 clones, around 90% of them singletons. The specimen was PBMCs. Every receptor here comes from a woman aged 40 to 50 in good health and CMV-seropositive.

This chain joins TRBV28 and TRBJ1-2; possible D gene TRBD1, 6 bases. Germline CDR1 reads MDHEN; CDR2 reads SYDVKM. V dropped 7 bases and J dropped 5 bases, with 26 bases sitting between them. This CDR3 is 17 amino acids long. CDR3 protein: CASTNRGGGHGGYGYTF. The CDR3 nucleotides are TGTGCCAGCACAAACCGAGGGGGGGGACATGGCGGTTATGGCTACACCTTC.

The chain recombines TRBV28 with TRBJ2-5; D is perhaps TRBD2 (6 bases). CDR1 and CDR2 from the germline V gene are MDHEN and SYDVKM. The CDR3 contains 14 residues. Trimming removed 2 bases at V and 9 bases at J, with 16 bases between. The DNA for the CDR3 is TGTGCCAGCAGTTTAAGAGACAGAGGAGGGGCCCAGTACTTC. This codes for CASSLRDRGGAQYF.

V gene TRBV7-2 combines with J gene TRBJ1-3, with 8 bases matching TRBD1. Germline CDR1 reads SGHTA; CDR2 reads FQGNSA. The CDR3 is made up of 16 amino acids. Germline trimming cut 4 bases from V and 0 bases from J; bases unmatched to any gene: 5. The CDR3 region is CASSYRGTNSGNTIYF. For the CDR3, the DNA is TGTGCCAGCAGCTACAGGGGGACAAACTCTGGAAACACCATATATTTT.

The chain links TRBV27 to TRBJ1-2; D ambiguous. This CDR3 spans 14 amino acids. Per germline, CDR1 MNHEY and CDR2 SMNVEV (reference sequence). V was clipped by 5 bases and J by 3 bases, with 13 bases between them. In nucleotides, the CDR3 is TGTGCCAGCAGTGCGGTGTCTTGGGACTATGGCTACACCTTC. It yields the protein CASSAVSWDYGYTF.

The chain couples TRBV28 to TRBJ1-3; D is uncertain. Germline V lookup: CDR1 MDHEN, CDR2 SYDVKM. The CDR3 contains 15 residues. V was clipped by 1 base and J by 4 bases, with 11 bases between them. In nucleotides, the CDR3 is TGTGCCAGCAGTTTATACCTCGAGATGGGAAACACCATATATTTT. Its translation is CASSLYLEMGNTIYF.

The rearrangement links TRBV6-5 to TRBJ2-7; possible D gene TRBD1, 6 bases. Germline assignment: CDR1 MNHEY and CDR2 SVGAGI. V was trimmed by 7 bases and J by 2 bases, leaving 15 bases between them. The CDR3 extends over 14 amino acids. The CDR3 region is CASTTNRAPYEQYF. CDR3 nucleotides: TGTGCCAGCACAACCAACAGGGCCCCCTACGAGCAGTACTTC.

This clone was observed a single time. This chain uses TRBV5-1 with TRBJ1-1; 8 bases match TRBD1. With 4 bases clipped from V and 11 bases from J, the junction kept 10 bases outside the gene matches. This CDR3 has 13 amino acids. Germline V CDR1 and CDR2: SGHRS, YFSETQ. CDR3 sequence (DNA): TGCGCCAGCAGCCGGCCGGACAGGGCCGCCGCTTTCTTT. This translates into CASSRPDRAAAFF. Full variable domain (outside the CDR3, taken from reference TRBV5-1 and TRBJ1-1): KAGVTQTPRYLIKTRGQQVTLSCSPISGHRSVSWYQQTPGQGLQFLFEYFSETQRNKGNFPGRFSGRQFSNSRSEMNVSTLELGDSALYLCASSRPDRAAAFFGQGTRLTVV.

J is TRBJ2-5 and V is TRBV9; 10 bases are shared with TRBD1. The J call may be incorrect, as the DNA end agrees better with TRBJ2-7. The CDR3 is 15 amino acids. The germline CDR1 and CDR2 sequences are SGDLS and YYNGEE. CDR3 sequence (DNA): TGTGCCAGCAGCGCGCCGGGACAGGGGACCTACGAGCAGTACTTC. Translated, it gives CASSAPGQGTYEQYF.

The rearrangement uses TRBV12-5 and TRBJ2-7, with D unresolved. Germline V gene sequence: CDR1 LGHNT, CDR2 FRNRAP. Trimming pared 3 bases from V and 5 bases from J, leaving 11 bases between. The CDR3 spans 13 residues. CDR3 nucleotide sequence: TGTGCTAGTGGTTTATCAGGTGACCACGAGCAGTACTTC. Its protein is CASGLSGDHEQYF. Looking up the rest from reference TRBV12-5 and TRBJ2-7 gives the full variable domain: DARVTQTPRHKVTEMGQEVTMRCQPILGHNTVFWYRQTMMQGLELLAYFRNRAPLDDSGMPKDRFSAEMPDATLATLKIQPSEPRDSAVYFCASGLSGDHEQYFGPGTRLTVT.

J is TRBJ1-1 and V is TRBV19; D unresolved. Trimming pared 9 bases from V and 2 bases from J, leaving 4 bases between. CDR3 size: 10 residues. Germline V gives CDR1 LNHDA, CDR2 SQIVND (reference sequence). As DNA, the CDR3 is TGTGCCAGCCGTAACACTGAAGCTTTCTTT. It is translated as CASRNTEAFF.

The chain carries TRBV6-5 and TRBJ2-7, with 10 nucleotides matching TRBD1. V trimming: 6 bases; J trimming: 4 bases; junction bases outside the gene matches: 9. The CDR3 runs to 15 residues. CDR1 MNHEY and CDR2 SVGAGI come from the germline V gene. DNA for the CDR3: TGTGCCAGCAGCCGAAGTGACAGGGGGCAGTACGAGCAGTACTTC. It codes for CASSRSDRGQYEQYF.

This chain uses TRBV28 with TRBJ1-1, with TRBD1 as a possible D gene (6 bases). CDR3 length equals 12 residues. Deletions cut 7 bases from V and 11 bases from J, with 17 bases between. Germline CDR1 is MDHEN and CDR2 is SYDVKM. The CDR3 DNA reads TGTGCCAGCATTCTTGATACAGGGAAGGCTTTCTTT. Translating gives CASILDTGKAFF.

V is TRBV10-3 and J is TRBJ2-5, with 8 nucleotides matching TRBD1. V gave up 6 bases and J gave up 3 bases; unmatched junction bases: 3. The CDR3 is made up of 13 amino acids. Germline CDR1 reads ENHRY; CDR2 reads SYGVKD. The CDR3 DNA reads as TGTGCCATCAGGGGACAGGAGAAAGAGACCCAGTACTTC. Amino acids: CAIRGQEKETQYF.

The rearrangement links TRBV11-2 to TRBJ1-4, with 8 positions matching TRBD1. In germline, CDR1 is SGHAT, CDR2 FQNNGV. V was pared by 2 bases and J by 10 bases, with 9 bases of the junction left unmatched. The CDR3 runs to 15 residues. The CDR3 nucleotides read TGTGCCAGCAGCTTATTAAGGACAGGGTCTTCAAAACTGTTTTTT. Encoded protein: CASSLLRTGSSKLFF.

The chain has TRBV11-3 and TRBJ2-1; 7 bases are a match to TRBD1. The CDR3 length is 16 residues. Looked up from germline, CDR1 is SGHNT and CDR2 is YENEEA. V trimming: 2 bases; J trimming: 4 bases; junction bases outside the gene matches: 8. The CDR3 coding sequence is TGTGCCAGCAGCTTAAGGGGGCAGGGGAGTTACAATGAGCAGTTCTTC. This codes for CASSLRGQGSYNEQFF.

V and J are TRBV27 and TRBJ1-1, with D maybe TRBD1 (5 bases). Germline CDR1 is MNHEY and CDR2 is SMNVEV (reference sequence). V lost 3 bases, J lost 5 bases, and 31 bases lay in between. The CDR3 consists of 20 residues. The CDR3 DNA sequence: TGTGCCAGCAGTTTCCGTATGGGTACAGGATGGAACCTGGGTATGACTGAAGCTTTCTTT. As protein: CASSFRMGTGWNLGMTEAFF.

The J gene is TRBJ2-7, the V gene TRBV11-2, with D possibly matching TRBD2 (6 bases). The CDR3 is made up of 15 amino acids. The V and J ends lost 1 base and 4 bases respectively, with 14 bases between them. Germline loops: CDR1 SGHAT, CDR2 FQNNGV. DNA of the CDR3: TGTGCCAGCAGCTTAGGACTAGGTTATGGGTACGAGCAGTACTTC. Protein sequence: CASSLGLGYGYEQYF.

CDR3 DNA: TGCGCCAGCAGCTTGACTAGCGGAGGCGGAGAGACCCAGTACTTC. It yields the protein CASSLTSGGGETQYF. The chain joins TRBV5-1 to TRBJ2-5; 8 positions match TRBD2. The CDR3 is 15 amino acids. Germline CDR1 is SGHRS and CDR2 is YFSETQ. V was pared by 1 base and J by 4 bases, with 6 bases of the junction left unmatched. Together with reference TRBV5-1 and TRBJ2-5, the CDR3 gives the full variable domain: KAGVTQTPRYLIKTRGQQVTLSCSPISGHRSVSWYQQTPGQGLQFLFEYFSETQRNKGNFPGRFSGRQFSNSRSEMNVSTLELGDSALYLCASSLTSGGGETQYFGPGTRLLVL.

This chain joins TRBV7-3 and TRBJ2-3; unclear D gene. V lost 2 bases and J lost 0, with 9 bases in between. CDR1 is SGHTA, CDR2 FQGTGA, per germline. CDR3 length equals 15 residues. CDR3 nucleotide sequence: TGTGCCAGCAGCTTACTAGGCGGAAGCACAGATACGCAGTATTTT. This codes for CASSLLGGSTDTQYF.

This chain links TRBV5-4 with TRBJ2-5, with a tentative D call TRBD1 (5 bases). V dropped 3 bases and J dropped 5 bases, with 11 bases sitting between them. This CDR3 comprises 13 residues. Per germline, CDR1 SGHNT and CDR2 YYREEE (reference sequence). As DNA, the CDR3 is TGTGCCAGCAGCTCTGATCCAGGGGAGACCCAGTACTTC. It translates to CASSSDPGETQYF.

V is TRBV29-1 and J is TRBJ2-3, with no clear D. Germline-derived CDR1 and CDR2 are SQVTM and ANQGSEA. The CDR3 totals 12 residues. The V end was cut by 4 bases, the J end by 4 bases, with 9 bases between. The CDR3 sequence is CSVAVFADTQYF. CDR3 bases: TGCAGCGTTGCTGTCTTCGCAGATACGCAGTATTTT.

The rearrangement uses TRBV19 and TRBJ2-1, with 11 bases aligning to TRBD2. Germline-derived CDR1 and CDR2 are LNHDA and SQIVND (reference sequence). The junction had 10 bases not matched to a gene; V was cut back by 6 bases and J by 9 bases. This CDR3 contains 15 residues. The CDR3: CASSPTSGRGVEQFF. The CDR3 bases are TGTGCCAGTAGCCCAACTAGCGGGAGAGGGGTTGAGCAGTTCTTC.

The chain has TRBV4-2 and TRBJ2-6, with 8 nucleotides matching TRBD1. V was clipped by 4 bases and J by 1 base; unmatched bases: 18. Germline assignment: CDR1 LGHNA and CDR2 YNFKEQ. The CDR3 is made up of 21 amino acids. DNA for the CDR3: TGTGCCAGCAGCCCTGAGGACAATAGCAGGGGGCGCCGATCTGGGGCCAACGTCCTGACTTTC. This gives the protein CASSPEDNSRGRRSGANVLTF.

The genes are TRBV5-1 and TRBJ2-6, with TRBD1 matching 8 bases. J was trimmed by 3 bases and V by 0 bases; bases with no gene match: 5. Germline V gene lookup returns CDR1 SGHRS and CDR2 YFSETQ. The CDR3 has 17 amino acids. The CDR3 is CASSLGQGTRGANVLTF. CDR3 DNA sequence: TGCGCCAGCAGCTTGGGACAGGGGACTCGTGGGGCCAACGTCCTGACTTTC. The full variable domain, with the rest looked up from reference TRBV5-1 and TRBJ2-6, is KAGVTQTPRYLIKTRGQQVTLSCSPISGHRSVSWYQQTPGQGLQFLFEYFSETQRNKGNFPGRFSGRQFSNSRSEMNVSTLELGDSALYLCASSLGQGTRGANVLTFGAGSRLTVL.

The chain combines TRBV2 with TRBJ2-3; 10 nucleotides agree with TRBD2. Germline V CDR1 and CDR2: SNHLY, FYNNEI. The V and J ends lost 8 bases and 5 bases, in that order; junction bases with no gene match: 1. This CDR3 contains 12 residues. The CDR3: CASGTSEDTQYF. The CDR3 DNA sequence: TGTGCCAGCGGGACTAGCGAAGATACGCAGTATTTT.

The rearrangement joins TRBV10-3 to TRBJ2-2; 7 positions match TRBD1. CDR1 and CDR2 from the germline V gene are ENHRY and SYGVKD. J gave up 1 base and V 7 bases, and 6 bases lay outside the gene matches. The CDR3 is made up of 15 amino acids. The CDR3 loop reads CAIKTGEGNTGELFF. In DNA, the CDR3 is TGTGCCATCAAAACAGGGGAAGGGAACACCGGGGAGCTGTTTTTT.

The chain recombines TRBV5-1 with TRBJ1-2; D unresolved. V shed 6 bases and J shed 7 bases, with 19 bases lying between them. The germline CDR1 and CDR2 sequences are SGHRS and YFSETQ. The CDR3 sequence is 14 residues long. CDR3 loop: CASNPDTGKTGYTF. The CDR3 DNA sequence: TGCGCCAGCAACCCCGACACGGGGAAAACTGGCTACACCTTC.

This clone was picked up a small number of times. The chain couples TRBV5-1 to TRBJ1-6; TRBD1 matches at 8 bases. From germline, CDR1 is SGHRS and CDR2 YFSETQ. After removal of 0 bases from V and 5 bases from J, the junction contained 4 bases not matched to a gene. The CDR3 has 16 amino acids. In nucleotides, the CDR3 is TGCGCCAGCAGCTTGGGGACAGGGAGGGATAATTCACCCCTCCACTTT. It translates to CASSLGTGRDNSPLHF.

The chain links TRBV19 to TRBJ2-1, with TRBD2 identical over 8 bases. The CDR3 spans 16 residues. The germline V gene has CDR1 LNHDA and CDR2 SQIVND (reference sequence). V lost 0 bases and J lost 8; bases outside the gene matches: 9. CDR3 protein: CASSIDFPGREDEQFF. The CDR3 DNA follows: TGTGCCAGTAGTATAGATTTCCCCGGGCGGGAGGATGAGCAGTTCTTC.

The CDR3 loop reads CASSEIGDNEQFF. CDR3 coding DNA: TGTGCCAGCAGTGAGATAGGAGACAATGAGCAGTTCTTC. The chain has TRBV6-1 and TRBJ2-1; D is undetermined. V lost 3 bases and J 5 bases, leaving 8 bases between the germline ends. The length of the CDR3 is 13 residues. Looked up from germline, CDR1 is MNHNS and CDR2 is SASEGT.

This clone was detected only once. The chain recombines TRBV18 with TRBJ2-2; 8 bases line up with TRBD1. Germline values: CDR1 KGHSH, CDR2 LQKENI. The J segment lost 3 bases and the V segment lost 2 bases, leaving 5 bases of the junction unmatched. CDR3 length: 16 amino acids. The CDR3, as DNA: TGTGCCAGCTCACCATTGCAGGGGGCGGACACCGGGGAGCTGTTTTTT. This sequence encodes CASSPLQGADTGELFF. Supplemented by reference TRBV18 and TRBJ2-2, the full variable domain reads NAGVMQNPRHLVRRRGQEARLRCSPMKGHSHVYWYRQLPEEGLKFMVYLQKENIIDESGMPKERFSAEFPKEGPSILRIQQVVRGDSAAYFCASSPLQGADTGELFFGEGSRLTVL.

This clone was recorded once. The genes are TRBV5-1 and TRBJ1-1, with 8 bases that match TRBD1. Trimming removed 4 bases from V and 3 bases from J; junction bases left unmatched: 8. There are 15 residues in the CDR3. The germline V gene encodes CDR1 SGHRS and CDR2 YFSETQ. The CDR3 loop is CASSPRGPEDTEAFF. CDR3 coding DNA: TGCGCCAGCAGCCCCAGGGGGCCAGAGGACACTGAAGCTTTCTTT.